Presented here are 3 T cell receptor beta chains from one specimen sequenced in a study of T-cell memory formation after mild COVID-19. Each CDR3 protein is one row after TCRdb ran MiXCR on the 5' RACE reads. This sample carries approximately 210,000 distinct CDR3 sequences, over 9.5% of them seen once, and the ten largest clones take approximately 3%. The specimen sequenced was PBMCs or a T cell subset sorted from them (not recorded which). Receptor source: a man aged 18 to 29 who had mild COVID-19 (a few samples of this study predate the infection). Cell type and time point are not known.

This clonotype was seen only a few times. The chain employs TRBV4-2 and TRBJ2-2; 8 positions agree with TRBD2. In germline, CDR1 is LGHNA, CDR2 YNFKEQ. The CDR3 covers 19 residues. The V segment lost 1 base and the J segment 0 bases; nucleotides outside the gene matches: 10. CDR3 protein: CASSQGGGRGDPNTGELFF. The DNA for the CDR3 is TGTGCCAGCAGCCAAGGCGGGGGGCGGGGGGACCCGAACACCGGGGAGCTGTTTTTT.

This sequence joins TRBV7-2 and TRBJ2-6; 9 nucleotides match TRBD1. The CDR3 is 18 residues long. The germline V gene has CDR1 SGHTA and CDR2 FQGNSA. V shed 5 bases, J shed 0 bases, and the junction held 8 bases outside the gene matches. Here the CDR3 reads CASSTQGAPLSGANVLTF. DNA of the CDR3: TGTGCCAGCAGCACACAGGGGGCCCCACTCTCTGGGGCCAACGTCCTGACTTTC. The full variable domain, completed using reference TRBV7-2 and TRBJ2-6, is GAGVSQSPSNKVTEKGKDVELRCDPISGHTALYWYRQSLGQGLEFLIYFQGNSAPDKSGLPSDRFSAERTGGSVSTLTIQRTQQEDSAVYLCASSTQGAPLSGANVLTFGAGSRLTVL.

The gene calls are TRBV4-3 and TRBJ1-4, with D unresolved. CDR1 is LGHNA and CDR2 is YSLEER in the germline V gene. This CDR3 has 14 amino acids. Trimming took 4 bases from V and 3 from J, leaving 9 bases between them. CDR3 nucleotides: TGCGCCAGCAGCCCCTACGGGTCTAATGAAAAACTGTTTTTT. This gives the protein CASSPYGSNEKLFF.